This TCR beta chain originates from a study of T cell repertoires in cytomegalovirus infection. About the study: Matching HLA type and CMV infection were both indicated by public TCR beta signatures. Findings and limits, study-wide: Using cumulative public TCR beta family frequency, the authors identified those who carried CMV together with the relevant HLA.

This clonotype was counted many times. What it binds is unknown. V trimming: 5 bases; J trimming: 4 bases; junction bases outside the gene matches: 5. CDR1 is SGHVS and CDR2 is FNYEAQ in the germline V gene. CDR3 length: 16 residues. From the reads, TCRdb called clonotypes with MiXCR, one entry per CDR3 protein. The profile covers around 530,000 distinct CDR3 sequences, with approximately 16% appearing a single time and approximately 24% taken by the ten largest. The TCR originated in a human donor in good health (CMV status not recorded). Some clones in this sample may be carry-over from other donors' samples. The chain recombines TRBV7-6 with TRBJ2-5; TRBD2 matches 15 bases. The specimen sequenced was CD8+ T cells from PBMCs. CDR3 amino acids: CASSLRTSGGAETQYF. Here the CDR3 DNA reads TGTGCCAGCAGCCTCCGGACTAGCGGGGGGGCAGAGACCCAGTACTTC.